The 11 T cell receptor beta chains below come from one sample, sequenced in a study of blood T cell repertoires in COVID-19. The assay was immunoSEQ multiplex PCR, and TCRdb's table has in-frame clones only and misses some. The repertoire holds approximately 30,000 clones, with around 85% as singletons. Sequencing was performed on peripheral blood. Receptors were obtained from a woman of 80 years or more with active or convalescent COVID-19.

Concerning this clone: A read error is likely, as this CDR3 ends without the conserved phenylalanine or tryptophan. The DNA is left out, because the CDR3 cannot be placed on it with certainty; the CDR3 is given as TCRdb lists it. The chain employs TRBV10-1 and TRBJ2-7; the table's D call, TRBD1, has no DNA check behind it. Germline V gene lookup returns CDR1 WNHNN and CDR2 SYGVQD (reference sequence). The CDR3 numbers 11 amino acids, ends counted. The CDR3 loop reads CASRSHRDRYL.

V usage is TRBV24-1 and J usage is TRBJ2-5, with 11 bases that match TRBD2. Trimming removed 2 bases from V and 5 bases from J; junction bases left unmatched: 9. Germline V gives CDR1 KGHDR, CDR2 SFDVKD. This CDR3 has 17 residues. The DNA for the CDR3 is TGTGCCACCAGTGATTCAGCTAGCGGGGGGCCAGGGGAGACCCAGTACTTC. It is translated as CATSDSASGGPGETQYF.

J is TRBJ1-2 and V is TRBV20-1, with D perhaps matching TRBD1 (5 bases). CDR3 size: 11 residues. Trimming shortened V by 7 bases and J by 13 bases, and 19 bases separated the two germline ends. Germline assignment: CDR1 DFQATT and CDR2 SNEGSKA (reference sequence). Written as DNA, the CDR3 is TGCAGTGTCCCCCTCAGGGTTTTATGCACCTTC. Encoded protein: CSVPLRVLCTF.

The chain combines TRBV27 with TRBJ2-6; D might be TRBD2 (5 bases). Germline V CDR1 and CDR2: MNHEY, SMNVEV (reference sequence). V shed 4 bases and J shed 4 bases, with 5 bases lying between them. The CDR3 runs 13 residues. The CDR3 reads CASSWRGANVLTF. In DNA form, the CDR3 reads TGTGCCAGCAGTTGGAGGGGGGCCAACGTCCTGACTTTC. The whole variable domain, filled in from reference TRBV27 and TRBJ2-6, reads EAQVTQNPRYLITVTGKKLTVTCSQNMNHEYMSWYRQDPGLGLRQIYYSMNVEVTDKGDVPEGYKVSRKEKRNFPLILESPSPNQTSLYFCASSWRGANVLTFGAGSRLTVL.

The V and J genes are TRBV5-1 and TRBJ2-1, with 11 bases aligning to TRBD2. With V trimmed by 3 bases and J by 15 bases, 8 bases remained unmatched. There are 13 residues in the CDR3. Per the germline V gene, CDR1 is SGHRS and CDR2 is YFSETQ. DNA for the CDR3: TGCGCCAGCAGCTCAACTAGCGGGGGCTTCCTGTTCTTC. Translation gives CASSSTSGGFLFF. Variable domain in full (rest from reference TRBV5-1 and TRBJ2-1): KAGVTQTPRYLIKTRGQQVTLSCSPISGHRSVSWYQQTPGQGLQFLFEYFSETQRNKGNFPGRFSGRQFSNSRSEMNVSTLELGDSALYLCASSSTSGGFLFFGPGTRLTVL.

CDR3 in amino acids: CASSKTGTQNYGYTF. As DNA, the CDR3 is TGTGCCAGCAGCAAGACCGGGACTCAAAACTATGGCTACACCTTC. This chain uses TRBV11-2 with TRBJ1-2; a weak D match, TRBD1 (5 bases). Trimming took 5 bases from V and 2 from J, leaving 15 bases between them. The length of the CDR3 is 15 residues. Germline lookup yields CDR1 SGHAT and CDR2 FQNNGV.

CDR3 sequence (DNA): TGTGCCAGCACCTGGCCGGGTGAGCAGTTCTTC. This codes for CASTWPGEQFF. The V call is TRBV6-4, the J call TRBJ2-1, with no clear D. The germline gives CDR1 MRHNA, CDR2 SNTAGT. The V end lost 7 bases, the J end lost 9 bases, and 10 bases lay between the germline ends. The CDR3 is made up of 11 amino acids.

CDR3 residues: CASSQELRGGDGYTF. CDR3 sequence (DNA): TGTGCCAGCAGCCAAGAGCTCCGGGGAGGGGATGGCTACACCTTC. The chain uses TRBV3-1 (or the pseudogene TRBV3-2) and TRBJ1-2; perhaps TRBD1 as D (5 bases). CDR3 length: 15 amino acids. V lost 0 bases to trimming and J lost 6 bases, with 14 bases between them. CDR1 and CDR2 from the germline V gene are LGHDT and YNNKEL (reference sequence).

The chain links TRBV9 to TRBJ1-2, with D possibly TRBD1 on 6 matching bases. Germline V gives CDR1 SGDLS, CDR2 YYNGEE. V shed 0 bases and J shed 8 bases, with 20 bases lying between them. This CDR3 is built from 16 residues. CDR3 nucleotide sequence: TGTGCCAGCAGCGTAGAGATTGGTCAGGGGAGAGGAGGCTACACCTTC. It specifies CASSVEIGQGRGGYTF.

V gene TRBV5-1 combines with J gene TRBJ2-5, with 8 bases identical to TRBD2. Germline V gene lookup returns CDR1 SGHRS and CDR2 YFSETQ. Trimming cost V 6 bases and J 4 bases; bases outside gene matches: 5. The CDR3 has 13 residues. The CDR3 DNA is TGCGCCAGCACTTCCCGGGGGGGAGAGACCCAGTACTTC. Its protein product is CASTSRGGETQYF. The variable domain in full, with the rest retrieved from reference TRBV5-1 and TRBJ2-5, is KAGVTQTPRYLIKTRGQQVTLSCSPISGHRSVSWYQQTPGQGLQFLFEYFSETQRNKGNFPGRFSGRQFSNSRSEMNVSTLELGDSALYLCASTSRGGETQYFGPGTRLLVL.

In its sample, this clone was seen once. V usage is TRBV28 and J usage is TRBJ1-1, with TRBD1 as a possible D gene (5 bases). The germline V gene has CDR1 MDHEN and CDR2 SYDVKM. The CDR3 consists of 14 residues. V was cut by 2 bases and J by 6 bases, with 13 bases left in between. CDR3 loop: CASSLAAGVAEAFF. In nucleotides, the CDR3 is TGTGCCAGCAGTTTAGCGGCGGGGGTGGCTGAAGCTTTCTTT.